The source of this T cell receptor beta chain is a study of shared clonotypes between healthy human individuals. Profiling relied on immunoSEQ multiplex PCR, and the TCRdb table lists in-frame clones only, not all of them. Of about 2.4 million clones in the sample, roughly 93% were seen once. The CDR3 contains 15 residues. CDR1 is LNHDA, CDR2 SQIVND, per germline (reference sequence). V was pared by 6 bases and J by 3 bases, with 16 bases between. This receptor was identified in a man aged 18 to 30 in good health. Some clones in this sample may be carry-over from other donors' samples. The sequencing input was naive CD4+ T cells from PBMCs. Subset reported: CD45RA+ positively selected. This chain connects TRBV19 to TRBJ2-3; unclear D gene. The CDR3 loop is CASSPRISGTDTQYF. The DNA for the CDR3 is TGTGCCAGTAGCCCCCGGATTTCGGGTACAGATACGCAGTATTTT. The full variable domain, with the rest looked up from reference TRBV19 and TRBJ2-3, is DGGITQSPKYLFRKEGQNVTLSCEQNLNHDAMYWYRQDPGQGLRLIYYSQIVNDFQKGDIAEGYSVSREKKESFPLTVTSAQKNPTAFYLCASSPRISGTDTQYFGPGTRLTVL.